The 11 T cell receptor beta chains in this list originate from one sample, sequenced in a study of T cells in Graves' hyperthyroidism and ophthalmopathy. Researchers took RNA transcripts and amplified the TCR beta CDR3 regions from them. First-round RT-PCR targeting the TCR CDR3 was performed with the HTBI primer set. TCRdb reprocessed the multiplex PCR reads with MiXCR, giving one entry per CDR3 protein. The table has roughly 500,000 distinct CDR3 sequences, roughly 45% seen once. The sample was peripheral blood or thyroid tissue (not recorded which). These receptors all stem from an adult woman with Graves' disease, either hyperthyroidism or ophthalmopathy (not recorded which).

This chain links TRBV19 with TRBJ1-1, with a tentative D call TRBD1 (5 bases). CDR1 and CDR2 from the germline V gene are LNHDA and SQIVND (reference sequence). Trimming cost V 5 bases and J 1 base, with 11 bases left between them. This CDR3 region has 14 residues. The chain's CDR3 is CASSVRGTNTEAFF. CDR3 sequence (DNA): TGTGCCAGTAGTGTCCGGGGCACGAACACTGAAGCTTTCTTT.

The rearrangement uses TRBV29-1 and TRBJ1-5, with no clear D. CDR3 length: 10 residues. CDR1 SQVTM and CDR2 ANQGSEA come from the germline V gene. The germline V and J ends were trimmed by 4 bases and 14 bases, with 12 bases remaining between them. CDR3 nucleotides: TGCAGCGTTGCGAGCAGCTACGAGCATTTT. Its translation is CSVASSYEHF.

This clonotype showed up many times. This sequence joins TRBV10-3 and TRBJ2-2, with unresolved D. Germline V gene sequence: CDR1 ENHRY, CDR2 SYGVKD. This CDR3 spans 11 amino acids. The V end lost 6 bases, the J end lost 5 bases, and 4 bases lay between the germline ends. As DNA, the CDR3 is TGTGCCATCAGAGGTACCGGGGAGCTGTTTTTT. It is translated as CAIRGTGELFF.

V usage is TRBV7-9 and J usage is TRBJ2-7, with TRBD1 matching over 9 bases. V lost 5 bases to trimming and J lost 4 bases; unmatched junction nucleotides: 27. CDR1 and CDR2 from the germline V gene are SEHNR and FQNEAQ (reference sequence). There are 21 residues in the CDR3. The CDR3 protein is CASSQSYTGTGYSPHSYEQYF. CDR3 sequence (DNA): TGTGCCAGCAGCCAAAGTTATACCGGGACAGGGTACTCCCCGCACTCTTACGAGCAGTACTTC.

The table lists this clonotype with a count of one. Sequence at one end of the junction differs from germline and may be a read error. The chain couples TRBV20-1 to TRBJ2-7; D may be TRBD2 (5 bases). CDR1 is DFQATT, CDR2 SNEGSKA, per germline (reference sequence). The CDR3 spans 12 residues. CDR3 in amino acids: CSAGQEEYGQYF. DNA of the CDR3: TGCAGTGCCGGGCAGGAGGAATACGGGCAGTACTTC.

The J gene is TRBJ2-5, the V gene TRBV10-3, with D uncertain. Germline V gene lookup returns CDR1 ENHRY and CDR2 SYGVKD. V dropped 4 bases and J dropped 1 base, with 4 bases sitting between them. CDR3 size: 12 residues. The CDR3 nucleotides read TGTGCCATCAGTGTAACCCAAGAGACCCAGTACTTC. It is translated as CAISVTQETQYF.

The table lists this clonotype with many counts. V and J are TRBV7-8 and TRBJ1-1, with D unclear. The CDR3 is 13 residues long. Between the trimmed V and J ends, which lost 5 bases and 7 bases, there was a span of 14 bases. Germline CDR1 SGHVS, CDR2 FQNEAQ. The CDR3 here is CASSPRTAGEAFF. The CDR3 nucleotides read TGTGCCAGCAGCCCCCGGACGGCGGGTGAAGCTTTCTTT.

This clonotype was seen ten or more times. This chain connects TRBV6-2 or TRBV6-3 to TRBJ1-5, with D hard to call. Germline values: CDR1 MNHEY, CDR2 SVGEGT. The CDR3 runs to 12 residues. The V and J ends lost 8 bases and 7 bases respectively, with 12 bases between them. For the CDR3, the DNA is TGTGCCAGCGATCAGGTGGGGCAGCCCCAGCATTTT. Protein product: CASDQVGQPQHF.

The chain is built from TRBV29-1 and TRBJ1-6; a weak D match, TRBD1 (5 bases). CDR1 is SQVTM, CDR2 ANQGSEA, per germline. The CDR3 length is 12 residues. Trimming stripped 6 bases from V and 7 bases from J, with 10 bases between. The CDR3 DNA is TGCAGCGTGCGGGACGGCAATTCACCCCTCCACTTT. Residues: CSVRDGNSPLHF.

V usage is TRBV12-3 or TRBV12-4 and J usage is TRBJ2-7, with 7 bases matching TRBD1. This CDR3 contains 15 residues. V dropped 6 bases and J dropped 2; count of bases not matched to a gene: 10. CDR3 loop: CASSLDRVYPYEQYF. CDR3 nucleotide sequence: TGTGCCAGCAGCCTCGACAGGGTTTATCCCTACGAGCAGTACTTC.

This rearrangement joins TRBV20-1 to TRBJ2-7, with D perhaps assigned TRBD1 or TRBD2 (5 bases each). This CDR3 contains 14 residues. CDR1 DFQATT and CDR2 SNEGSKA come from the germline V gene (reference sequence). V gave up 2 bases and J gave up 2 bases, with 13 bases separating them. CDR3 protein: CSARRSGRTYEQYF. In DNA, the CDR3 is TGCAGTGCTAGACGTTCGGGGCGGACCTACGAGCAGTACTTC.